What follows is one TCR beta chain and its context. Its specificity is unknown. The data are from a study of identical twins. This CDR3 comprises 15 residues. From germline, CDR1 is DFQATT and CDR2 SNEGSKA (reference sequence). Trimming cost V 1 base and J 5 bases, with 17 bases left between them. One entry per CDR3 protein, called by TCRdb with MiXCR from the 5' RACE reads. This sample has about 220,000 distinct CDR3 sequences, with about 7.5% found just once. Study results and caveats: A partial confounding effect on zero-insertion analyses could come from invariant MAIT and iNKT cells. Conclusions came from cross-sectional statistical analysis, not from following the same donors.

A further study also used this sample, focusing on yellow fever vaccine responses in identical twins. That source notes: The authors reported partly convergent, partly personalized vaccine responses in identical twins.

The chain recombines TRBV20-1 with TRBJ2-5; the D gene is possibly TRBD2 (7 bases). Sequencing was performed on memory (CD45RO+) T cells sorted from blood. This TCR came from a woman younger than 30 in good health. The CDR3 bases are TGCAGTGCTAGAGGGGGGGGCGGGCCCTGGGAGACCCAGTACTTC. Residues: CSARGGGGPWETQYF.